The text below deals with one TCR beta chain. Its specific antigen is unknown. It has no much larger one-base neighbor in the sample; base qualities were not kept. The source of the sample is a study of T cell responses to AZD1222 COVID-19 vaccine (dated by TCRdb to the early 2020s). Turning to the overall study: AZD1222 recipients with second doses at about 4 weeks or about 12 weeks were pooled, because spike-specific TCR depth and breadth did not differ between schedules. A total of roughly 240 trial participants underwent TCR sequencing, of whom 207 received two doses of AZD1222 and approximately 25 received two doses of the MenACWY control vaccine. Trial participants were enrolled by age into subgroups of 18-55, 56-69 and 70-plus years, and roughly 150, 30 and 60 TCR-sequenced participants, respectively, were included in these subgroups.

Overall study outcomes, separate from this receptor: The vaccine-associated CD4 TCRs covered the entire spike protein, and the dominant responses fell in regions 160-218 and 743-854. Nearly half of unique spike-specific TCRs reportedly recognized epitopes outside regions mutated in the B.1.351 and B.1.1.7 variants. Conclusions about previously exposed vaccinees are limited because only five to seven AZD1222 recipients were SARS-CoV-2 seropositive at baseline. The 56-69-year group was small, and its depth increase did not reach significance, likely because of low power. Participants were mostly white British, with more females than males. The authors suggested clonal diversity may have been underestimated. Because no day 14 peak-response samples were available, the repertoires could be characterized only after the peak T cell response. After two AZD1222 doses, both the breadth and the depth of spike-specific TCRs were significantly higher than at day 0 and than in MenACWY recipients.

What the time point label conveys for this sample: baseline before first vaccination. Vaccinee samples came from UK trials COV001 and COV002, including a single-blind randomized controlled phase 2/3 trial of AZD1222 (ChAdOx1 nCoV-19) in healthy adults. For TCRbeta chain sequencing, PBMC samples were collected from trial participants at day 0 and at day 28 after the second dose. The CDR3 regions of human TCRbeta chains were analyzed by immunosequencing. The authors processed their data as follows. Repertoire TCRs were checked for matches against a reference library of SARS-CoV-2-specific TCRs that had been generated using the MIRA antigen-specificity platform. Breadth was defined as the fraction of unique TCRs that were SARS-CoV-2-associated. Depth was defined as the fraction of total T cells that were SARS-CoV-2-associated. Each spike-specific TCR was assigned to its reactive spike region and to a CD4 or CD8 class using the MIRA data. Log10-transformed breadth and depth values were compared by one-way ANOVA with Sidak's multiple comparisons tests. TCRdb retrieved this table from immuneACCESS and kept in-frame rearrangements only. Not all clones are present; in checked studies, unresolved V genes account for under half, and no reason is known for the remainder. Clonal size and the V and J genes are those of that table, whereas D and trimming came from the DNA. Recorded for this sample are some 130,000 clones; 70% to 90% of them occurred a single time. 1.5% to 2% of the sample belongs to the ten largest clones.

This clonotype was obtained from an adult in good health. The material was peripheral blood, obtained on day 0 of AZD1222 vaccination.

In nucleotide form, the sequence is TGCGCCAGCAGCTTGGACAGAACCAGCTCTGGGGCCAACGTCCTGACTTTC. Protein translation: CASSLDRTSSGANVLTF. Here the chain combines TRBV5-1 and TRBJ2-6, with no reliable assignment of the D segment. The CDR3 starts with the cysteine, ends with the phenylalanine, and has 17 residues. The entry retains the CDR3 DNA only, 51 bases that are in frame from base 1. V and J are truncated by 0 bases and 0 bases respectively, leaving an intervening sequence of 10 bases. CDR1 and CDR2 were assigned from the germline V gene as SGHRS and YFSETQ.